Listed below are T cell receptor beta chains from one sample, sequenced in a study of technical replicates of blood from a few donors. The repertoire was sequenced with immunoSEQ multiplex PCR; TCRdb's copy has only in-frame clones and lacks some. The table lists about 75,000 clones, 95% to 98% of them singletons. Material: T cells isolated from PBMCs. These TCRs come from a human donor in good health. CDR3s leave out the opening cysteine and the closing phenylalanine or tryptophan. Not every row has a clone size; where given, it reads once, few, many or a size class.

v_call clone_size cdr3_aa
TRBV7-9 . ASSPLAGTTYEQY
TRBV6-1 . ASSEHRGTEAF
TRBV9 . ASSVADYHEQY
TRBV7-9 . ASSPDRPAETQY
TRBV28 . ASSPGLAGGQPLEQY
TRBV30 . AWSVPGAGNTIY
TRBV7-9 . ASSDGYSGWGAEQY
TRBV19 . ASRNLGLAGDEQY
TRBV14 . ASSRTGAHSYEQY
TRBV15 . ATSSLRGTEAF
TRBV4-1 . ASSQVLSGGEKLF
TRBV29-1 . SVETRGYSGNTIY
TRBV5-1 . ASRQSLGASEAF
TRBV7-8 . ASSGLGLGYEQY
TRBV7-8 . ASSLGRGLSGNTIY
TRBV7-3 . ASSLSGQLNYGYT
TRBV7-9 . ASSTGDRAF
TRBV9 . ASSPTGTSHEQY
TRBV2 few ASSANRGETQY
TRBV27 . ASSFWDSNYNEQF
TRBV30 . AWSATGPYNQPQH
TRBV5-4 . ASSAGTSYEQY
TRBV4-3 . ASSRRTGGEYEQY
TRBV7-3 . ASSFANSYNEQF
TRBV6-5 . ASTSNRDRGTNT
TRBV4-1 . ASSEDGGAYEQY
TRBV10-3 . AISEKEGGTQY
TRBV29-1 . SVQTAPYEQY
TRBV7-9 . ASSLGLAVETQY
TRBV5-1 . ASSLRDTISNEQF
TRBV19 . ASSFGTGGTGELF
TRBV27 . ASSLDWRHNEQF
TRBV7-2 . ASSLGGLGWEQF
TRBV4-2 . ASSQGWTSVKETQY
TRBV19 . ASGGQSTDTQY
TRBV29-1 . SVETGREAF
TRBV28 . ASSFIRGANEKLF
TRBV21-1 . ASSKNNRDSATRTSPGAF
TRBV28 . ASSSGTLFAPAPDTQY